Listed here is a single TCR beta chain. The antigen remains unidentified. The sample belongs to a study of T cells in tuberculosis. Study in general: In South Africa, adults with active tuberculosis were compared with IGRA-negative and latently infected IGRA-positive adolescents.

Method: immunoSEQ multiplex PCR; TCRdb's copy keeps in-frame clones and lacks some. The sample has 35,000 to 40,000 clones; 90% to 95% are singletons. Study-level results: Cases with active tuberculosis were adults, while controls were adolescents. Active tuberculosis alpha repertoires lay closer to GMM-specific TCRs than controls'. The TCR-beta difference was not significant; alpha differences partly reflected length.

V was shortened by 4 bases and J by 2 bases, with 12 bases between the two germline ends. CDR3 length equals 14 residues. Per the germline V gene, CDR1 is SGHRS and CDR2 is YFSETQ. Sequenced: PBMCs. The chain couples TRBV5-1 to TRBJ1-2; a weak D match, TRBD1 (5 bases). The TCR comes from a donor aged 10-29 years with latent tuberculosis or without tuberculosis infection. Some clones in this sample may be carry-over from other donors' samples. Here the CDR3 DNA reads TGCGCCAGCAGCCCTCGATCAGGGAACTATGGCTACACCTTC. Translating gives CASSPRSGNYGYTF. The variable domain in full, with the rest retrieved from reference TRBV5-1 and TRBJ1-2, is KAGVTQTPRYLIKTRGQQVTLSCSPISGHRSVSWYQQTPGQGLQFLFEYFSETQRNKGNFPGRFSGRQFSNSRSEMNVSTLELGDSALYLCASSPRSGNYGYTFGSGTRLTVV.